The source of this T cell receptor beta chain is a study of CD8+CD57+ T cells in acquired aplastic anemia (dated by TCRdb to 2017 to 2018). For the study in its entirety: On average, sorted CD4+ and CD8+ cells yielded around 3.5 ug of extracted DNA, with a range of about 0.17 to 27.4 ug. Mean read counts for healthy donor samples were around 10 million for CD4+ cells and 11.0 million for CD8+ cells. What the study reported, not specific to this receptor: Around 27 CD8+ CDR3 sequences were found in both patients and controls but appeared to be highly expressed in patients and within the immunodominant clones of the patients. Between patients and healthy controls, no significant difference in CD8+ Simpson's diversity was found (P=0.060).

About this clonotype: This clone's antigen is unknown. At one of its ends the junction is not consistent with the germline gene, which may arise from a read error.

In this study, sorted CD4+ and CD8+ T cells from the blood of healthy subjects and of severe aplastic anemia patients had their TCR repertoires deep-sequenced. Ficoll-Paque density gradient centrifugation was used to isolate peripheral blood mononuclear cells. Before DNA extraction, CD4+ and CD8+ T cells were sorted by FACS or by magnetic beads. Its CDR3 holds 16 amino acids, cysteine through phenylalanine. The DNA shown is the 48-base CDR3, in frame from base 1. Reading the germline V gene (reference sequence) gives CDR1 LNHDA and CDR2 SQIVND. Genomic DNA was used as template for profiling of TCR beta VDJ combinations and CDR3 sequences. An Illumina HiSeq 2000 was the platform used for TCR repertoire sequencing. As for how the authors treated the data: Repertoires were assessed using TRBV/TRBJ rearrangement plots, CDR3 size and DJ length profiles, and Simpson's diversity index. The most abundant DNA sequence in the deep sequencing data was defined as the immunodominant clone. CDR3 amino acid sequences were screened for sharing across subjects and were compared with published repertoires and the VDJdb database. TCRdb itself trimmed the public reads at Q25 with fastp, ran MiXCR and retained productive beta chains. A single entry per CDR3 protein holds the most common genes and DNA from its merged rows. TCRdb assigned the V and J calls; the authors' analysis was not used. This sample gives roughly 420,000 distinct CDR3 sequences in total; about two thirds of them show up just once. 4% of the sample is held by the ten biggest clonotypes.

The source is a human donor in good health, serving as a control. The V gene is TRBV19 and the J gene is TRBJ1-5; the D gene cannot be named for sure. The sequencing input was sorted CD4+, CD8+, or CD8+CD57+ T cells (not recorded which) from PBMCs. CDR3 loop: CASSILLRLIGQPQHF. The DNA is TGTGCCAGTAGTATACTCTTGAGGCTTATTGGTCAGCCCCAACATTTT.